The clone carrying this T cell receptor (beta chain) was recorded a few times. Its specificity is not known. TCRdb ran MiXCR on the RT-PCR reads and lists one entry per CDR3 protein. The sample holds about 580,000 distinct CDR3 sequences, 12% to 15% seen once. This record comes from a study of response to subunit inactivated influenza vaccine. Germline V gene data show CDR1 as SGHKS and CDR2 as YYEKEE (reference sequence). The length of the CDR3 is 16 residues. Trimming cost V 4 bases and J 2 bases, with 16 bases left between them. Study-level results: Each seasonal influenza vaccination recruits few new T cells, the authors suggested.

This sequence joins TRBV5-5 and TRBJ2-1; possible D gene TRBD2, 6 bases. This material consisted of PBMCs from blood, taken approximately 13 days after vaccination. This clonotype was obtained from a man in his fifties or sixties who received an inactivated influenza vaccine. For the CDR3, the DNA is TGTGCCAGCAGCCCCCAATGGAGGGTCACCTACAATGAGCAGTTCTTC. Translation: CASSPQWRVTYNEQFF.